A selection of T cell receptor beta chains follows, all from one sample in a study of cytomegalovirus exposure and HLA in healthy donors. Repertoires were generated with immunoSEQ multiplex PCR, while TCRdb's copy carries only in-frame clones and drops some. The sample table includes some 55,000 clones. The sequenced sample was PBMCs. These TCRs come from a man between 18 and 35 years old in good health and CMV-seropositive. Both conserved end residues are part of each CDR3. D genes are given only for firm matches.

D: NA
V: TRBV21-1
J: TRBJ2-2
CDR3: CASSRTSGRYEELFF
DNA: TGTGCCAGCAGTAGGACTAGCGGGAGATACGAGGAGCTGTTTTTT

D: TRBD2
V: TRBV5-4
J: TRBJ2-7
CDR3: CASSSSGRWYEQYF
DNA: TGTGCCAGCAGCTCCAGCGGGAGGTGGTACGAGCAGTACTTC

D: NA
V: TRBV7-2
J: TRBJ2-7
CDR3: CASSSQESSYEQYF
DNA: TGTGCCAGCAGCTCACAGGAGAGCTCCTACGAGCAGTACTTC

D: TRBD1
V: TRBV30
J: TRBJ1-3
CDR3: CAWGPGTVNFGNTIYF
DNA: TGTGCCTGGGGGCCGGGGACAGTCAATTTTGGAAACACCATATATTTT

D: TRBD1
V: TRBV11-2
J: TRBJ2-1
CDR3: CASSLEGTDYNEQFF
DNA: TGTGCCAGCAGCTTAGAGGGGACAGACTACAATGAGCAGTTCTTC

D: TRBD1
V: TRBV7-9
J: TRBJ1-2
CDR3: CASSLATGTDVNYGYTF
DNA: TGTGCCAGCAGCTTAGCGACCGGGACAGACGTCAACTATGGCTACACCTTC

D: NA
V: TRBV7-4
J: TRBJ1-5
CDR3: CASSSRGSDQPQHF
DNA: TGTGCCAGCAGCTCTAGAGGCAGTGATCAGCCCCAGCATTTT

D: TRBD1
V: TRBV6-5
J: TRBJ2-7
CDR3: CASSYKIWAGGIEQYF
DNA: TGTGCCAGCAGTTACAAAATTTGGGCAGGGGGCATCGAGCAGTACTTC

D: NA
V: TRBV5-1
J: TRBJ2-5
CDR3: CASSLNRGGEQYF
DNA: TGCGCCAGCAGCTTGAACAGGGGGGGGGAGCAGTACTTC

D: NA
V: TRBV18
J: TRBJ2-3
CDR3: CASSPMTSLPDTQYF
DNA: TGTGCCAGCTCCCCGATGACTAGTCTTCCAGATACGCAGTATTTT

D: NA
V: TRBV11-2
J: TRBJ1-6
CDR3: CASGGAPLHF
DNA: TGTGCCAGCGGCGGGGCACCCCTCCACTTT

D: NA
V: TRBV6-5
J: TRBJ2-2
CDR3: CASSTNPNTGELFF
DNA: TGTGCCAGCAGTACAAATCCGAACACCGGGGAGCTGTTTTTT

D: TRBD2
V: TRBV7-3
J: TRBJ2-2
CDR3: CASSPNMAGGTGELFF
DNA: TGTGCCAGCAGCCCTAATATGGCGGGGGGCACCGGGGAGCTGTTTTTT

D: TRBD1
V: TRBV7-6
J: TRBJ2-2
CDR3: CASSLEGGANTGELFF
DNA: TGTGCCAGCAGCTTAGAAGGGGGCGCAAACACCGGGGAGCTGTTTTTT

D: NA
V: TRBV19
J: TRBJ1-2
CDR3: CASRTRDRYGYTF
DNA: TGTGCCAGTAGAACGCGAGACAGGTATGGCTACACCTTC

D: NA
V: TRBV21-1
J: TRBJ2-6
CDR3: CASSKVGFDRVEGANVLTF
DNA: TGTGCCAGCAGCAAAGTGGGTTTCGACAGGGTGGAAGGGGCCAACGTCCTGACTTTC

D: NA
V: TRBV9
J: TRBJ1-5
CDR3: CASSEAGFGQPQHF
DNA: TGTGCCAGCAGCGAGGCAGGGTTCGGTCAGCCCCAGCATTTT

D: NA
V: TRBV10-1
J: TRBJ2-3
CDR3: CASSELQGRTDTQYF
DNA: TGCGCCAGCAGTGAGCTACAGGGGAGGACAGATACGCAGTATTTT

D: NA
V: TRBV7-7
J: TRBJ2-7
CDR3: CASSSAGLDNEQYF
DNA: TGTGCCAGCAGCTCGGCCGGTCTCGACAACGAGCAGTACTTC

D: NA
V: TRBV9
J: TRBJ1-2
CDR3: CASSVGQGINGYAF
DNA: NA

D: TRBD1
V: TRBV5-6
J: TRBJ1-4
CDR3: CASSTQDRDEKLFF
DNA: TGTGCCAGCAGCACCCAGGACAGGGATGAAAAACTGTTTTTT

D: TRBD1
V: TRBV19
J: TRBJ2-7
CDR3: CASSLAPGQGPYEQYF
DNA: TGTGCCAGTAGTCTGGCGCCAGGACAGGGGCCCTACGAGCAGTACTTC

D: TRBD1
V: TRBV11-1
J: TRBJ1-6
CDR3: CASSPGDSSYNSPLHF
DNA: TGTGCCAGCAGCCCGGGGGACAGCTCCTATAATTCACCCCTCCACTTT

D: TRBD2
V: TRBV10-2
J: TRBJ2-7
CDR3: CANFSGRYPSEQYF
DNA: TGCGCCAACTTTAGCGGGAGGTATCCCTCAGAGCAGTACTTC

D: TRBD1
V: TRBV19
J: TRBJ1-4
CDR3: CASMDRGLATNEKLFF
DNA: TGTGCCAGCATGGACAGGGGCCTTGCAACTAATGAAAAACTGTTTTTT

D: TRBD2
V: TRBV7-9
J: TRBJ2-3
CDR3: CASSFSGSGRDTQYF
DNA: TGTGCCAGCAGCTTTAGCGGGAGCGGGAGAGATACGCAGTATTTT

D: NA
V: TRBV7-3
J: TRBJ2-3
CDR3: CASSSGSDTQYF
DNA: TGTGCCAGCAGCTCGGGGTCAGATACGCAGTATTTT

D: NA
V: TRBV15
J: TRBJ1-2
CDR3: CATSRGLSRDGYTF
DNA: TGTGCCACCAGCAGAGGTTTGAGTAGAGATGGCTACACCTTC

D: NA
V: TRBV5-1
J: TRBJ2-3
CDR3: CASSLEQGRTDTQYF
DNA: TGCGCCAGCAGCTTGGAACAGGGAAGAACAGATACGCAGTATTTT